This TCR beta chain was captured in a study of blood T cell repertoires in COVID-19. At the level of the study: The United States, Italy and Spain supplied acute and convalescent COVID-19 samples. Sample material is recorded as cDNA or gDNA derived from T cells, B-cell-depleted T cells, or PBMCs.

This clone appeared once. Sequencing was performed with immunoSEQ multiplex PCR; in TCRdb, only in-frame clones are kept and a portion is missing. The table lists 150,000 to 200,000 clones, roughly 80% of them singletons. The Seattle patients, enrolled during active infection, were followed longitudinally. The CDR3 sequence is 17 residues long. Trimming cost V 10 bases and J 2 bases; bases outside gene matches: 16. The V gene's germline CDR1 is ENHRY and CDR2 SYGVKD. The receptor's source is an older woman with COVID-19, enrolled during active disease. What was sequenced was peripheral blood. The chain has TRBV10-3 and TRBJ2-3; 9 nucleotides agree with TRBD2. Written as DNA, the CDR3 is TGTGCCACCAGGGGGGCGGCGGGAGGGAGTATCACAGATACGCAGTATTTT. This translates into CATRGAAGGSITDTQYF.